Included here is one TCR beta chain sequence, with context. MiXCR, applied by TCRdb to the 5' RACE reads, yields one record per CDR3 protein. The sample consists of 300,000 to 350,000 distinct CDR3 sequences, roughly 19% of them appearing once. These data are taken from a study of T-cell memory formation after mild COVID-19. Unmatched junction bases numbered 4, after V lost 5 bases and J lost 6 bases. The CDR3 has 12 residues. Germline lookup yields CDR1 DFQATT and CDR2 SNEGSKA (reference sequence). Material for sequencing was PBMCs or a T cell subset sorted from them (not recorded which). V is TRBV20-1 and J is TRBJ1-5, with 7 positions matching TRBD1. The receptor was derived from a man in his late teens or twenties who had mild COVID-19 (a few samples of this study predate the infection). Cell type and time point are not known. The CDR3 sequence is CSAPTGFQPQHF. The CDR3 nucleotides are TGCAGTGCTCCGACAGGGTTTCAGCCCCAGCATTTT.